Only one count was recorded for the clone carrying this T cell receptor (beta chain). Antigen specificity is unknown. This entry belongs to a study of T cell responses to AZD1222 COVID-19 vaccine. Study-level results: Scientists sampled the repertoires only once the peak T cell response had passed. Vaccine-related CD4 TCRs covered spike, predominating at 160-218 and 743-854.

The germline gives CDR1 SGHDT, CDR2 YYEEEE. The V end lost 3 bases, the J end lost 7 bases, and 13 bases lay between the germline ends. The CDR3 spans 13 residues. The table came from immunoSEQ multiplex PCR; TCRdb's copy has only in-frame clones and leaves some out. The sample consists of hundreds of thousands of clones, roughly 91% of them appearing once. The chain is built from TRBV5-6 and TRBJ1-1; no firm D call. The TCR originated in an adult in good health. The sample in question was peripheral blood, obtained on day 0 of MenACWY control vaccination. In nucleotides, the CDR3 is TGTGCCAGCAGCTCCAACCGGGCCCGTGAAGCTTTCTTT. Its translation: CASSSNRAREAFF.